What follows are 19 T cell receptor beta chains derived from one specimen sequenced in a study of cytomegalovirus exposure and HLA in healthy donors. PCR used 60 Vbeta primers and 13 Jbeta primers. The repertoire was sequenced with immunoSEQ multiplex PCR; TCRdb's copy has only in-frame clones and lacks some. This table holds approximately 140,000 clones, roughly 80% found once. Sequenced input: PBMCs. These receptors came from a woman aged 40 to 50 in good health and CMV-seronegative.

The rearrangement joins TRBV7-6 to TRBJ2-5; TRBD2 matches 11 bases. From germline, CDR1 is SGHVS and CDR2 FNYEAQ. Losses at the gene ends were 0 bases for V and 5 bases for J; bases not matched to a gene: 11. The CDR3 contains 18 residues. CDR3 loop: CASSLAPSGRPSGETQYF. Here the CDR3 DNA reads TGTGCCAGCAGCTTAGCCCCTAGCGGGAGGCCCTCCGGGGAGACCCAGTACTTC.

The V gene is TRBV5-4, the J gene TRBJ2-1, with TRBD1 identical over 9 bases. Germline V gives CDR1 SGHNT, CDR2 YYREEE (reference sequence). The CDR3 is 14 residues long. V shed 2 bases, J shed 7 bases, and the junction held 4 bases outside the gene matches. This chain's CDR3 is CASSFRTGVNEQFF. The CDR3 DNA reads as TGTGCCAGCAGCTTCCGGACAGGGGTTAATGAGCAGTTCTTC.

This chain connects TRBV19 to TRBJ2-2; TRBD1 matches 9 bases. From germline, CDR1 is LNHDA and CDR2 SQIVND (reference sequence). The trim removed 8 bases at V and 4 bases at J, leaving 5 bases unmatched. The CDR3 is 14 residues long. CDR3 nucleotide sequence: TGTGCCAGTGCCGGGACAGGGTTCACCGGGGAGCTGTTTTTT. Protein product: CASAGTGFTGELFF.

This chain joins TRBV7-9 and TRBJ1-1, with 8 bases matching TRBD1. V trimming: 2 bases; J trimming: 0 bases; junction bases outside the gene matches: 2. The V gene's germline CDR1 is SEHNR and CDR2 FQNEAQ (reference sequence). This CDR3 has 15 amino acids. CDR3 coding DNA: TGTGCCAGCAGCTTACCGACAGGGGTGAACACTGAAGCTTTCTTT. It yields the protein CASSLPTGVNTEAFF.

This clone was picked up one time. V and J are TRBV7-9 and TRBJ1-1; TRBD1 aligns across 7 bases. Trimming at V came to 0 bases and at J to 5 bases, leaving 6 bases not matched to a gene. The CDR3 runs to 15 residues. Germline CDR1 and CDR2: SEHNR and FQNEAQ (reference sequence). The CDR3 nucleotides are TGTGCCAGCAGCTTAGCACAGGGGCGGAAGACTGAAGCTTTCTTT. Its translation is CASSLAQGRKTEAFF.

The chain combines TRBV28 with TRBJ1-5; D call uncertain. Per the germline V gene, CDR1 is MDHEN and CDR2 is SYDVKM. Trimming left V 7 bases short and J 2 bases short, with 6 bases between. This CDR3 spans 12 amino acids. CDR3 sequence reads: CASKAGNQPQHF. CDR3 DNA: TGTGCCAGCAAGGCGGGCAATCAGCCCCAGCATTTT.

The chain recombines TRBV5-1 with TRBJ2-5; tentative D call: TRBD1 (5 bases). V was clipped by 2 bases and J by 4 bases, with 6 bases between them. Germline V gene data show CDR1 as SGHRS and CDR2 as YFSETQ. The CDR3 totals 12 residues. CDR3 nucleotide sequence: TGCGCCAGCAGCTTAGGGGTAGAGACCCAGTACTTC. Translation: CASSLGVETQYF.

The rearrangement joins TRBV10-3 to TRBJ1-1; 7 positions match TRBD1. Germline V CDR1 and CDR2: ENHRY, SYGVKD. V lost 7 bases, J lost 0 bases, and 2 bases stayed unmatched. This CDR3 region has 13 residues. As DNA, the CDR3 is TGTGCCATCAAGGGGACAGTGAACACTGAAGCTTTCTTT. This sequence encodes CAIKGTVNTEAFF.

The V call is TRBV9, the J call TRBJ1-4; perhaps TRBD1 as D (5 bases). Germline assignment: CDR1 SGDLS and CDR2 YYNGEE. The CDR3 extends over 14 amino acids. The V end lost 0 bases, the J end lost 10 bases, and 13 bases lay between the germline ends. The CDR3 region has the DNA TGTGCCAGCAGCGTAGAAGGGGAATCGGGAAAACTGTTTTTT. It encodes CASSVEGESGKLFF.

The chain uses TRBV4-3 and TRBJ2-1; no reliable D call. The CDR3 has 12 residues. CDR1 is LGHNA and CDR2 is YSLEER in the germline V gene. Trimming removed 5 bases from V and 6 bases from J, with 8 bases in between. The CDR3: CASSEEPNEQFF. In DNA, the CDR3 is TGCGCCAGCAGCGAGGAGCCCAATGAGCAGTTCTTC.

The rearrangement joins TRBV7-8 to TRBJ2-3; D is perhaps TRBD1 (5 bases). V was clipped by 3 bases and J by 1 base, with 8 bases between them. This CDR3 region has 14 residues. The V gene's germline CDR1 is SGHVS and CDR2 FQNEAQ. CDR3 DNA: TGTGCCAGCAGCTTCACACAGGGCACAGATACGCAGTATTTT. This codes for CASSFTQGTDTQYF.

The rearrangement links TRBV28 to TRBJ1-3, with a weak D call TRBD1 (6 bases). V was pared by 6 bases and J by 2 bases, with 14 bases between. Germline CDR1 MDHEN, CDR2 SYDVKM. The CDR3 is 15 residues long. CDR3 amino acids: CASSQQGPAGNTIYF. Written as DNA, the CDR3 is TGTGCCAGCAGCCAACAGGGTCCCGCTGGAAACACCATATATTTT.

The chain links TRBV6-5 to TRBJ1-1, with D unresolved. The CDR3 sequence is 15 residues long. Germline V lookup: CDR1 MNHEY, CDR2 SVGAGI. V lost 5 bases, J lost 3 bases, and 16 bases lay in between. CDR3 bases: TGTGCCAGCAGTCCCAACTTCAACGGGGACACTGAAGCTTTCTTT. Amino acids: CASSPNFNGDTEAFF.

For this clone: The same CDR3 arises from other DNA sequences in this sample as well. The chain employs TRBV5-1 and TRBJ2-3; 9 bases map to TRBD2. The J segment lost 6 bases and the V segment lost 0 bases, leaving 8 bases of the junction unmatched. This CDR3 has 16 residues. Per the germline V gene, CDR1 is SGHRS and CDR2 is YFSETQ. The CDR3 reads CASSLAVGGRADTQYF. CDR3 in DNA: TGCGCCAGCAGCTTGGCTGTCGGCGGGAGGGCGGATACGCAGTATTTT.

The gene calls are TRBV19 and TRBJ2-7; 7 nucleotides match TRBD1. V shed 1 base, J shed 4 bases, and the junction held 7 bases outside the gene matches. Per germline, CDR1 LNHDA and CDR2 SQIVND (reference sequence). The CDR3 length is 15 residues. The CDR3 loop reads CASSIAHRGGYEQYF. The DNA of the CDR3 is TGTGCCAGTAGTATAGCTCACAGGGGTGGGTACGAGCAGTACTTC.

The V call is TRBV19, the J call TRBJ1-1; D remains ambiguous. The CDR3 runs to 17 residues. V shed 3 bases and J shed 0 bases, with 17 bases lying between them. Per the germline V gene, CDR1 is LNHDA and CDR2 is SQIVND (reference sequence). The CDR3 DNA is TGTGCCAGTAGTATGGGCGGGAGCTGGTTACTGAACACTGAAGCTTTCTTT. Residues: CASSMGGSWLLNTEAFF.

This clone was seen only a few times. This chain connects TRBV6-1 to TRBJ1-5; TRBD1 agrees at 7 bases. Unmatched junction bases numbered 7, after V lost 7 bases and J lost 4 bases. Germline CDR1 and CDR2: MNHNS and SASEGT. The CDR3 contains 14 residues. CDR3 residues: CASNDRVKNQPQHF. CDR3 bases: TGTGCCAGCAATGACAGGGTTAAGAATCAGCCCCAGCATTTT.

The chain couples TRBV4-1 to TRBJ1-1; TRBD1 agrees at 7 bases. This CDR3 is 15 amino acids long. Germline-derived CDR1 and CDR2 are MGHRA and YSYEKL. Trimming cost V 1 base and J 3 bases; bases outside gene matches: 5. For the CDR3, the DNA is TGCGCCAGCAGCCAAGGGAGCACAGGGGACACTGAAGCTTTCTTT. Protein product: CASSQGSTGDTEAFF.

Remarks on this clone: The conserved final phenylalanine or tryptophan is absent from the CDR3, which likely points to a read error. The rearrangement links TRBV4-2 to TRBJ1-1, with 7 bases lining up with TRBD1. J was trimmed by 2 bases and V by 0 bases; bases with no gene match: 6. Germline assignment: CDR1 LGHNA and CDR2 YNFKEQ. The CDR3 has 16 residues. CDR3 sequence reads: CASSQETGNFNTEAFL. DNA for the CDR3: TGTGCCAGCAGCCAAGAGACAGGGAATTTCAACACTGAAGCTTTCCTT.